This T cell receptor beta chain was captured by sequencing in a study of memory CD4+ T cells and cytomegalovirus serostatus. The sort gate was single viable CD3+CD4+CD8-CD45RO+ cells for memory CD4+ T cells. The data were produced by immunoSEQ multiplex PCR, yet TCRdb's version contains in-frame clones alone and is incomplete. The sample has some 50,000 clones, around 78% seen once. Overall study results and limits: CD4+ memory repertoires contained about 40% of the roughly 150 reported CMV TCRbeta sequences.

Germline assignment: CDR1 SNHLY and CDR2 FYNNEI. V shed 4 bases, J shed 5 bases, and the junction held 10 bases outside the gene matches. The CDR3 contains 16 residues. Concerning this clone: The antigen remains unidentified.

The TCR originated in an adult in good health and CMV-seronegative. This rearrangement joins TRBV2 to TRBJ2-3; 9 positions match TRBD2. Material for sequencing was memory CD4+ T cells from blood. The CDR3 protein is CASSAPTELAGDTQYF. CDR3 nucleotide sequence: TGTGCCAGCAGTGCCCCTACGGAACTAGCGGGAGATACGCAGTATTTT.